This T cell receptor (beta chain) was captured by sequencing in a study of cytomegalovirus exposure and HLA in healthy donors. Study-level background: A data release that came early held roughly 85 million unique TCRs from HLA-typed donors.

On this clone itself: What it binds is unknown.

V lost 6 bases to trimming and J lost 7 bases, with 12 bases between them. There are 13 residues in the CDR3. Germline V gene data show CDR1 as MNHEY and CDR2 as SVGAGI. PCR was performed using 60 Vbeta and 13 Jbeta primers. Some clones are missing from TCRdb's copy, which holds only in-frame ones; the method was immunoSEQ multiplex PCR. Of 120,000 to 150,000 clones listed, 60% to 80% are singletons. Study results and caveats: CMV serostatus stood as the only immune exposure information on hand. TRBV6-2, TRBV6-3 and some other V segments were excluded as indistinguishable. The classifier was said to identify cytomegalovirus status with high specificity and sensitivity.

The origin of this receptor is a man between 18 and 29 years old in good health and CMV-seronegative. The sample comprised PBMCs. V and J are TRBV6-5 and TRBJ1-4; D is unclear. The CDR3 is CASRRHVGEKLFF. In DNA form, the CDR3 reads TGTGCCAGCAGGCGACACGTGGGTGAAAAACTGTTTTTT.